One and the same sample provided the 32 T cell receptor beta chains below, sequenced in a study of blood T cell repertoires in COVID-19. Here immunoSEQ multiplex PCR was the method, and the copy in TCRdb shows in-frame clones only, minus some. The sample consists of 75,000 to 90,000 clones, 85% to 90% of them appearing once. Sequenced: peripheral blood. The origin of the receptors is a man older than 75 with active or convalescent COVID-19.

The J gene is TRBJ1-4, the V gene TRBV5-1, with 7 bases fitting TRBD1. Germline values: CDR1 SGHRS, CDR2 YFSETQ. This CDR3 spans 13 amino acids. V trimming: 2 bases; J trimming: 7 bases; junction bases outside the gene matches: 2. DNA of the CDR3: TGCGCCAGCAGCTTACAGGGGACTGAAAAACTGTTTTTT. This sequence encodes CASSLQGTEKLFF. The full variable domain, with the rest looked up from reference TRBV5-1 and TRBJ1-4, is KAGVTQTPRYLIKTRGQQVTLSCSPISGHRSVSWYQQTPGQGLQFLFEYFSETQRNKGNFPGRFSGRQFSNSRSEMNVSTLELGDSALYLCASSLQGTEKLFFGSGTQLSVL.

The rearrangement uses TRBV7-2 and TRBJ1-2; no clear D. Trimming stripped 3 bases from V and 0 bases from J, with 8 bases between. The CDR3 runs to 14 residues. CDR1 and CDR2 (germline): SGHTA, FQGNSA. The CDR3 here is CASSFPEANYGYTF. The CDR3 region has the DNA TGTGCCAGCAGCTTCCCAGAAGCTAACTATGGCTACACCTTC.

This chain's CDR3 is CASNEVMTEAFF. CDR3 nucleotides: TGTGCCAGCAATGAGGTAATGACTGAAGCTTTCTTT. This chain joins TRBV28 and TRBJ1-1; D unresolved. The CDR3 is 12 residues long. V was cut by 7 bases and J by 5 bases, with 11 bases left in between. Germline CDR1 reads MDHEN; CDR2 reads SYDVKM.

This clone appeared a few times. The V call is TRBV28, the J call TRBJ1-4, with TRBD1 as a possible D gene (5 bases). Per germline, CDR1 MDHEN and CDR2 SYDVKM. The ends were cut back, 6 bases at V and 6 bases at J, with 20 bases in the middle. There are 16 residues in the CDR3. DNA of the CDR3: TGTGCCAGCAGCCAAGCTCAGGGCGTCGGTGATGAAAAACTGTTTTTT. Amino acids: CASSQAQGVGDEKLFF.

This chain uses TRBV7-2 with TRBJ2-5, with 8 bases that match TRBD2. The CDR3 loop spans 14 amino acids. CDR1 SGHTA and CDR2 FQGNSA come from the germline V gene. The junction had 3 bases not matched to a gene; V was cut back by 2 bases and J by 4 bases. CDR3 protein: CASSLNRGGETQYF. The CDR3 DNA reads TGTGCCAGCAGCTTAAACCGGGGGGGAGAGACCCAGTACTTC.

This rearrangement joins TRBV28 to TRBJ1-6; tentative D call: TRBD1 (6 bases). The CDR3 is made up of 14 amino acids. The germline CDR1 and CDR2 sequences are MDHEN and SYDVKM. Trimming pared 7 bases from V and 0 bases from J, leaving 7 bases between. CDR3: CASIRGSYNSPLHF. The CDR3 DNA follows: TGTGCCAGCATCAGGGGCTCCTATAATTCACCCCTCCACTTT.

The chain combines TRBV11-3 with TRBJ2-1; TRBD2 aligns across 10 bases. The CDR3 runs 15 residues. CDR1 and CDR2 from the germline V gene are SGHNT and YENEEA. With V trimmed by 5 bases and J by 5 bases, 6 bases remained unmatched. The CDR3 loop reads CASSRLAGVNNEQFF. The CDR3 DNA sequence: TGTGCCAGCAGCCGTCTAGCGGGGGTGAACAATGAGCAGTTCTTC. Combining the CDR3 with reference TRBV11-3 and TRBJ2-1 gives the whole variable domain EAGVVQSPRYKIIEKKQPVAFWCNPISGHNTLYWYLQNLGQGPELLIRYENEEAVDDSQLPKDRFSAERLKGVDSTLKIQPAELGDSAVYLCASSRLAGVNNEQFFGPGTRLTVL.

The genes are TRBV19 and TRBJ1-2; D is possibly TRBD1 (6 bases). The CDR3 is 13 amino acids. The V end lost 3 bases, the J end lost 5 bases, and 10 bases lay between the germline ends. From germline, CDR1 is LNHDA and CDR2 SQIVND (reference sequence). CDR3 bases: TGTGCCAGTAGTATGCCAGGGGCTTATGGCTACACCTTC. Its protein product is CASSMPGAYGYTF.

The count of this clone is one. The chain combines TRBV4-1 with TRBJ1-4, with TRBD1 matching 8 bases. In germline, CDR1 is MGHRA, CDR2 YSYEKL. The CDR3 loop spans 16 amino acids. Trimming cost V 4 bases and J 8 bases; bases outside gene matches: 12. The CDR3 DNA sequence: TGCGCCAGCAGCCCAGGGACACCGCGACAGGGGGAAAAACTGTTTTTT. Translated, it gives CASSPGTPRQGEKLFF.

The chain uses TRBV7-8 and TRBJ1-6; D ambiguous. V lost 5 bases and J 10 bases, leaving 15 bases between the germline ends. The germline V gene encodes CDR1 SGHVS and CDR2 FQNEAQ. The CDR3 length is 14 residues. The CDR3 nucleotides read TGTGCCAGCAGCCAATCCCTAGCGGAGTCACCCCTCCACTTT. It yields the protein CASSQSLAESPLHF.

The chain uses TRBV19 and TRBJ1-5; D is undetermined. The CDR3 totals 13 residues. The germline CDR1 and CDR2 sequences are LNHDA and SQIVND (reference sequence). The ends were cut back, 5 bases at V and 3 bases at J, with 8 bases in the middle. CDR3 in amino acids: CASSVYYNQPQHF. CDR3 DNA sequence: TGTGCCAGTAGTGTTTATTACAATCAGCCCCAGCATTTT.

The chain has TRBV10-1 and TRBJ1-2; 9 bases align to TRBD1. The CDR3 has 13 residues. Trimming took 5 bases from V and 6 from J; bases not matched to a gene: 4. Germline V gives CDR1 WNHNN, CDR2 SYGVQD (reference sequence). CDR3 protein: CASSRDRENGYTF. The CDR3 DNA follows: TGCGCCAGCAGTAGGGACAGGGAGAATGGCTACACCTTC.

The chain uses TRBV14 and TRBJ2-3; no reliable D call. Trimming took off 1 base at V and 3 bases at J, with 2 bases between the two ends. Per the germline V gene, CDR1 is SGHDN and CDR2 is FVKESK. The CDR3 runs to 12 residues. CDR3 protein: CASSQVTDTQYF. CDR3 DNA: TGTGCCAGCAGCCAAGTAACAGATACGCAGTATTTT.

The chain couples TRBV5-6 to TRBJ2-7, with 9 nucleotides matching TRBD2. Germline loops: CDR1 SGHDT, CDR2 YYEEEE. This CDR3 is 16 amino acids long. V gave up 3 bases and J gave up 4 bases; unmatched junction bases: 11. In DNA, the CDR3 is TGTGCCAGCAGCTCAACCTCGGGACTAGCCATTTACGAGCAGTACGTC. Amino acid sequence: CASSSTSGLAIYEQYV.

As DNA, the CDR3 is TGTGCCAGCAGGTCACTAGCGGAGACCCAGTACTTC. The encoded protein is CASRSLAETQYF. V is TRBV6-5 and J is TRBJ2-5; 7 nucleotides agree with TRBD2. Trimming cost V 6 bases and J 5 bases; bases outside gene matches: 3. CDR1 is MNHEY, CDR2 SVGAGI, per germline. This CDR3 contains 12 residues.

This clone has a count of ten or more. The CDR3 DNA is TGTGCCAGCAGCGATGACAGGGCTCAAGAGACCCAGTACTTC. Its translation is CASSDDRAQETQYF. V gene TRBV2 combines with J gene TRBJ2-5; 7 bases are a match to TRBD1. With 6 bases clipped from V and 2 bases from J, the junction kept 6 bases outside the gene matches. CDR1 is SNHLY and CDR2 is FYNNEI in the germline V gene. The CDR3 has 14 amino acids.

The chain uses TRBV30 and TRBJ1-6, with D perhaps matching TRBD1 (6 bases). With 0 bases removed from V and 7 bases from J, the gap between germline ends came to 7 bases. Per the germline V gene, CDR1 is GTSNPN and CDR2 is SVGIG (reference sequence). The CDR3 has 13 amino acids. CDR3 region: CAWSVDSNSPLHF. The CDR3 bases are TGTGCCTGGAGTGTGGACAGCAATTCACCCCTCCACTTT.

This clone has only one observation. J is TRBJ1-4 and V is TRBV27; D is uncertain. Germline CDR1 and CDR2: MNHEY and SMNVEV (reference sequence). The CDR3 covers 15 residues. V lost 5 bases to trimming and J lost 0 bases, with 10 bases between them. CDR3 sequence (DNA): TGTGCCAGCAGTCTTACATTTGCAACTAATGAAAAACTGTTTTTT. As protein: CASSLTFATNEKLFF. Full variable domain (outside the CDR3, taken from reference TRBV27 and TRBJ1-4): EAQVTQNPRYLITVTGKKLTVTCSQNMNHEYMSWYRQDPGLGLRQIYYSMNVEVTDKGDVPEGYKVSRKEKRNFPLILESPSPNQTSLYFCASSLTFATNEKLFFGSGTQLSVL.

The chain carries TRBV7-2 and TRBJ2-5; 7 bases map to TRBD1. The CDR3 has 15 amino acids. Per germline, CDR1 SGHTA and CDR2 FQGNSA. V was pared by 0 bases and J by 3 bases, with 4 bases of the junction left unmatched. CDR3 coding DNA: TGTGCCAGCAGCTTAGCAGGGGGCGCCGAAGAGACCCAGTACTTC. Amino acids: CASSLAGGAEETQYF. The variable domain in full, with the rest retrieved from reference TRBV7-2 and TRBJ2-5, is GAGVSQSPSNKVTEKGKDVELRCDPISGHTALYWYRQSLGQGLEFLIYFQGNSAPDKSGLPSDRFSAERTGGSVSTLTIQRTQQEDSAVYLCASSLAGGAEETQYFGPGTRLLVL.

The V call is TRBV11-3, the J call TRBJ2-1; TRBD2 agrees at 7 bases. The CDR3 is 16 residues long. Germline CDR1 and CDR2: SGHNT and YENEEA. V was clipped by 6 bases and J by 0 bases; unmatched bases: 8. CDR3 DNA sequence: TGTGCCAGCAGTCCTAGCGGCCATAGCTCCTACAATGAGCAGTTCTTC. Encoded protein: CASSPSGHSSYNEQFF. Full variable domain (missing parts from reference TRBV11-3 and TRBJ2-1): EAGVVQSPRYKIIEKKQPVAFWCNPISGHNTLYWYLQNLGQGPELLIRYENEEAVDDSQLPKDRFSAERLKGVDSTLKIQPAELGDSAVYLCASSPSGHSSYNEQFFGPGTRLTVL.

The rearrangement joins TRBV5-1 to TRBJ2-3; D remains ambiguous. The CDR3 runs to 15 residues. V was clipped by 0 bases and J by 6 bases, with 14 bases between them. Germline V gene sequence: CDR1 SGHRS, CDR2 YFSETQ. CDR3 bases: TGCGCCAGCAGCTTGGCCGACACCGACCGGGATACGCAGTATTTT. Its protein is CASSLADTDRDTQYF. Full variable domain (outside the CDR3, taken from reference TRBV5-1 and TRBJ2-3): KAGVTQTPRYLIKTRGQQVTLSCSPISGHRSVSWYQQTPGQGLQFLFEYFSETQRNKGNFPGRFSGRQFSNSRSEMNVSTLELGDSALYLCASSLADTDRDTQYFGPGTRLTVL.

V gene TRBV2 combines with J gene TRBJ1-2; 12 nucleotides match TRBD1. The CDR3 covers 15 residues. J lost 7 bases, V lost 6 bases, and 9 bases had no gene match. Germline V gives CDR1 SNHLY, CDR2 FYNNEI. The CDR3 is CASSPGQGAQGGYTF. DNA for the CDR3: TGTGCCAGCAGCCCGGGACAGGGGGCGCAGGGTGGCTACACCTTC.

This clone was found a few times. This chain uses TRBV7-9 with TRBJ2-3; 7 bases align to TRBD2. Germline CDR1 and CDR2: SEHNR and FQNEAQ (reference sequence). This CDR3 has 15 residues. The junction had 5 bases not matched to a gene; V was cut back by 1 base and J by 4 bases. As DNA, the CDR3 is TGTGCCAGCAGCTTAGGTCGGGCGGGAGCAGATACGCAGTATTTT. Protein product: CASSLGRAGADTQYF.

This rearrangement joins TRBV11-2 to TRBJ2-1; 14 nucleotides align to TRBD2. V lost 8 bases, J lost 8 bases, and 8 bases stayed unmatched. Germline CDR1 SGHAT, CDR2 FQNNGV. CDR3 length equals 15 residues. Written as DNA, the CDR3 is TGTGCCAGCGGTCCGCTGGGACTAGCGGGAGATGAGCAGTTCTTC. Protein: CASGPLGLAGDEQFF.

V and J are TRBV19 and TRBJ1-6, with 9 bases lining up with TRBD1. The CDR3 extends over 15 amino acids. V lost 5 bases and J lost 7; bases outside the gene matches: 6. Germline values: CDR1 LNHDA, CDR2 SQIVND (reference sequence). The CDR3 nucleotides are TGTGCCAGTAGTCCCGGGACAGGGCGCAATTCACCCCTCCACTTT. Translating it yields CASSPGTGRNSPLHF.

The chain couples TRBV6-5 to TRBJ1-1; 7 bases fit TRBD1. The germline V gene encodes CDR1 MNHEY and CDR2 SVGAGI. This CDR3 contains 16 residues. The J segment lost 6 bases and the V segment lost 2 bases, leaving 12 bases of the junction unmatched. The CDR3 sequence is CASSYEGARVGSEAFF. The CDR3, as DNA: TGTGCCAGCAGTTACGAGGGGGCGCGGGTTGGTTCTGAAGCTTTCTTT.

J is TRBJ1-2 and V is TRBV5-1; D uncertain. Germline V gene sequence: CDR1 SGHRS, CDR2 YFSETQ. This CDR3 is 14 amino acids long. The V gene lost 0 bases and the J gene lost 6 bases, with 12 bases spanning the gap. CDR3 DNA: TGCGCCAGCAGCTTGGGGGCCACGGCCGATGGCTACACCTTC. It is translated as CASSLGATADGYTF.

The rearrangement links TRBV6-6 to TRBJ2-7; TRBD1 is a possible D gene (6 bases). Germline V gives CDR1 MNHNY, CDR2 SVGAGI (reference sequence). The CDR3 runs to 14 residues. V gave up 5 bases and J gave up 5 bases, with 16 bases separating them. The CDR3 loop is CASSPGQSSHEQYV. The DNA for the CDR3 is TGTGCCAGCAGTCCCGGACAGAGTAGCCACGAGCAGTACGTC.

This clone was seen a single time. The rearrangement uses TRBV7-2 and TRBJ2-5, with 8 bases fitting TRBD2. The germline gives CDR1 SGHTA, CDR2 FQGNSA. This CDR3 comprises 14 residues. Trimming at V came to 4 bases and at J to 5 bases, leaving 6 bases not matched to a gene. This CDR3 is CASSYAGGGETQYF. CDR3 DNA sequence: TGTGCCAGCAGCTACGCGGGAGGCGGTGAGACCCAGTACTTC.

This chain connects TRBV2 to TRBJ2-2, with D possibly being TRBD1 (6 bases). The CDR3 runs to 15 residues. Looked up from germline, CDR1 is SNHLY and CDR2 is FYNNEI. V shed 6 bases and J shed 1 base, with 12 bases lying between them. The CDR3 region has the DNA TGTGCCAGCAGCCGGGACAAAATGAACACCGGGGAGCTGTTTTTT. Translated, it gives CASSRDKMNTGELFF. The full variable domain, its missing parts supplied by reference TRBV2 and TRBJ2-2, is EPEVTQTPSHQVTQMGQEVILRCVPISNHLYFYWYRQILGQKVEFLVSFYNNEISEKSEIFDDQFSVERPDGSNFTLKIRSTKLEDSAMYFCASSRDKMNTGELFFGEGSRLTVL.

The CDR3 DNA sequence: TGTGCCAGCAGCTTAGCGGGAGGACGGAGGTACGAGCAGTACGTC. It codes for CASSLAGGRRYEQYV. V gene TRBV5-8 combines with J gene TRBJ2-7; 9 bases line up with TRBD2. The CDR3 is 15 residues long. The V segment lost 2 bases and the J segment 4 bases; nucleotides outside the gene matches: 7. Germline assignment: CDR1 SGHTS and CDR2 YDEGEE.

V usage is TRBV6-5 and J usage is TRBJ1-2, with a possible D match to TRBD1 (5 bases). V was cut by 6 bases and J by 4 bases, with 9 bases left in between. Germline loops: CDR1 MNHEY, CDR2 SVGAGI. There are 12 residues in the CDR3. The CDR3: CASSPDTYGYTF. The CDR3, as DNA: TGTGCCAGCAGCCCGGACACCTATGGCTACACCTTC.